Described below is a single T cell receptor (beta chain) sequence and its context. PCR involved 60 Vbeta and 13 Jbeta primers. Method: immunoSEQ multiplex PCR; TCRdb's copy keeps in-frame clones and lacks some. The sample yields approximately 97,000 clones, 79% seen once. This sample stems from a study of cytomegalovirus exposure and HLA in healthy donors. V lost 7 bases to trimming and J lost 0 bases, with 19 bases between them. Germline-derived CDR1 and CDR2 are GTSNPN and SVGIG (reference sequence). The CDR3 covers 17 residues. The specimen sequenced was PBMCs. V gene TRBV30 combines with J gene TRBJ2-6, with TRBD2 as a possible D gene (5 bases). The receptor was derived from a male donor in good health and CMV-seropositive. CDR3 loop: CAFRRGPASSGANVLTF. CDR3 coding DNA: TGTGCCTTCCGGAGAGGGCCGGCGAGCTCTGGGGCCAACGTCCTGACTTTC.